The 29 T cell receptor beta chains given below trace back to one sample, sequenced in a study of shared clonotypes between healthy human individuals (dated by TCRdb to between 2020 and 2021). Libraries were made using the immunoSEQ multiplex PCR assay. TCRdb re-hosts the immuneACCESS table, in-frame sequences only. Its copies lack some clones; in the studies checked, an unresolved V gene accounts for under half of them, and the cause for the rest is not known. The sample data list approximately 100,000 clones, and 68% of these were observed just once. Jointly, the top ten make up roughly a quarter of the sample. The sequenced sample consisted of memory CD8+ T cells sorted from blood. The intended sense of this specimen's cell subset or site label: CD45RO+ cells pooled with CCR7-negative TemRA cells. The receptors here all came from a woman under 40 in good health.

J is TRBJ1-1 and V is TRBV13; the match to TRBD1 covers 10 bases. The ends lost 0 bases at V and 3 bases at J; junction bases unmatched: 1. The CDR3 consists of 15 residues. Germline CDR1 reads PRHDT; CDR2 reads FYEKMQ (reference sequence). CDR3 sequence: CASSLGGTGDTEAFF. In DNA form, the CDR3 reads TGTGCCAGCAGCTTAGGCGGGACAGGGGACACTGAAGCTTTCTTT.

The chain joins TRBV5-1 to TRBJ2-7, with a weak D call TRBD1 (5 bases). Germline loops: CDR1 SGHRS, CDR2 YFSETQ. The germline V and J ends were trimmed by 2 bases and 2 bases, with 8 bases remaining between them. This CDR3 region has 13 residues. The CDR3 sequence is CASSFDSAYEQYF. In nucleotides, the CDR3 is TGCGCCAGCAGCTTTGACAGTGCCTACGAGCAGTACTTC.

This clone has just one count. This chain connects TRBV25-1 to TRBJ2-1; the D gene is possibly TRBD2 (6 bases). CDR3 length equals 14 residues. The germline V and J ends were trimmed by 7 bases and 3 bases, with 13 bases remaining between them. The germline CDR1 and CDR2 sequences are MGHDK and SYGVNS. Here the CDR3 reads CASIPGDFYNEQFF. The CDR3 DNA is TGTGCCAGCATCCCGGGGGACTTCTACAATGAGCAGTTCTTC. Together with reference TRBV25-1 and TRBJ2-1, the CDR3 gives the full variable domain: EADIYQTPRYLVIGTGKKITLECSQTMGHDKMYWYQQDPGMELHLIHYSYGVNSTEKGDLSSESTVSRIRTEHFPLTLESARPSHTSQYLCASIPGDFYNEQFFGPGTRLTVL.

The chain has TRBV10-1 and TRBJ2-1, with TRBD2 matching 8 bases. The germline gives CDR1 WNHNN, CDR2 SYGVQD (reference sequence). Trimming cost V 3 bases and J 4 bases; bases outside gene matches: 8. The CDR3 is 16 amino acids. The CDR3 here is CASSETRLARYNEQFF. DNA for the CDR3: TGCGCCAGCAGTGAAACCCGACTAGCGCGTTACAATGAGCAGTTCTTC.

Details on this clone: Because it lacks the conserved phenylalanine or tryptophan at the end, this CDR3 is likely a read error. The DNA is omitted, as the CDR3 cannot be located on it reliably, and the CDR3 follows TCRdb's listing. The rearrangement uses TRBV12-5 and TRBJ2-7. The CDR3 numbers 13 amino acids, ends counted. Germline V gene lookup returns CDR1 LGHNT and CDR2 FRNRAP. CDR3 region: CASGLVKGPVPTH.

The CDR3 sequence is CASSIVSSTDTQYF. Here the CDR3 DNA reads TGTGCCAGTAGTATTGTCAGCTCCACAGATACGCAGTATTTT. The chain carries TRBV19 and TRBJ2-3; D not certain. V lost 3 bases to trimming and J lost 2 bases, with 9 bases between them. This CDR3 comprises 14 residues. Germline V gene sequence: CDR1 LNHDA, CDR2 SQIVND (reference sequence).

J is TRBJ1-2 and V is TRBV13, with D unresolved. Germline CDR1 PRHDT, CDR2 FYEKMQ (reference sequence). V was clipped by 6 bases and J by 1 base, with 15 bases between them. The CDR3 covers 15 residues. This chain's CDR3 is CASSSGRSSNYGYTF. In nucleotides, the CDR3 is TGTGCCAGCAGTTCTGGACGGTCCAGTAACTATGGCTACACCTTC.

This clone was picked up many times. The rearrangement links TRBV19 to TRBJ2-3; D is unresolved. With 6 bases removed from V and 5 bases from J, the gap between germline ends came to 12 bases. The germline V gene has CDR1 LNHDA and CDR2 SQIVND (reference sequence). CDR3 size: 13 residues. For the CDR3, the DNA is TGTGCCAGTAGCCTCTGGTCCCTAGATACGCAGTATTTT. Its translation: CASSLWSLDTQYF.

This sequence joins TRBV6-5 and TRBJ1-1; a weak D match, TRBD1 (6 bases). The V end was cut by 5 bases, the J end by 3 bases, with 16 bases between. The V gene's germline CDR1 is MNHEY and CDR2 SVGAGI. The CDR3 has 15 amino acids. Written as DNA, the CDR3 is TGTGCCAGCAGTCACTGGGGGCAGGGATACACTGAAGCTTTCTTT. Amino acids: CASSHWGQGYTEAFF.

V gene TRBV18 combines with J gene TRBJ2-1; D is ambiguous. CDR1 and CDR2 (germline): KGHSH, LQKENI. The CDR3 contains 13 residues. V dropped 3 bases and J dropped 4 bases, with 7 bases sitting between them. The CDR3 DNA sequence: TGTGCCAGCTCACCGGTGGGATACAATGAGCAGTTCTTC. Encoded protein: CASSPVGYNEQFF.

The V call is TRBV6-6, the J call TRBJ2-1; TRBD2 matches at 12 bases. Germline lookup yields CDR1 MNHNY and CDR2 SVGAGI (reference sequence). The trim removed 7 bases at V and 7 bases at J, leaving 8 bases unmatched. The CDR3 runs to 15 residues. CDR3 region: CASNDLAGGPNEQFF. The CDR3 DNA reads as TGTGCCAGCAATGACCTAGCGGGAGGGCCGAATGAGCAGTTCTTC.

The CDR3 nucleotides read TGTGCCAGTAGTCCTAGATACGACTACGAGCAGTACTTC. Translating gives CASSPRYDYEQYF. This chain uses TRBV19 with TRBJ2-7; D is unresolved. The length of the CDR3 is 13 residues. V was trimmed by 5 bases and J by 3 bases, leaving 11 bases between them. Per the germline V gene, CDR1 is LNHDA and CDR2 is SQIVND (reference sequence).

V gene TRBV19 combines with J gene TRBJ2-2; D ambiguous. The germline CDR1 and CDR2 sequences are LNHDA and SQIVND (reference sequence). The CDR3 totals 14 residues. The ends were cut back, 1 base at V and 1 base at J, with 4 bases in the middle. The CDR3 DNA reads TGTGCCAGTAGTATAGTATGGAACACCGGGGAGCTGTTTTTT. Translation gives CASSIVWNTGELFF. The full variable domain, its missing parts supplied by reference TRBV19 and TRBJ2-2, is DGGITQSPKYLFRKEGQNVTLSCEQNLNHDAMYWYRQDPGQGLRLIYYSQIVNDFQKGDIAEGYSVSREKKESFPLTVTSAQKNPTAFYLCASSIVWNTGELFFGEGSRLTVL.

CDR3 DNA: TGTGCCAGCAGCTTGGAGGCACGCTACAATGAGCAGTTCTTC. The encoded protein is CASSLEARYNEQFF. The chain employs TRBV5-5 and TRBJ2-1; D ambiguous. This CDR3 has 14 residues. The germline gives CDR1 SGHKS, CDR2 YYEKEE (reference sequence). The V and J ends lost 0 bases and 3 bases respectively, with 7 bases between them.

The chain joins TRBV27 to TRBJ1-1, with D unclear. The length of the CDR3 is 13 residues. Germline V gene data show CDR1 as MNHEY and CDR2 as SMNVEV (reference sequence). Trimming stripped 3 bases from V and 1 base from J, with 6 bases between. As DNA, the CDR3 is TGTGCCAGCAGTTTCACAACGAACACTGAAGCTTTCTTT. It codes for CASSFTTNTEAFF.

This chain uses TRBV6-1 with TRBJ2-3; 7 nucleotides agree with TRBD2. The CDR3 loop spans 14 amino acids. The V gene's germline CDR1 is MNHNS and CDR2 SASEGT. V lost 8 bases, J lost 6 bases, and 11 bases stayed unmatched. CDR3 DNA sequence: TGTGCCAGCGGCCATGCGGGAGCGGGCGATACGCAGTATTTT. Translation: CASGHAGAGDTQYF.

The V and J genes are TRBV6-4 and TRBJ1-2; tentatively, D is TRBD1 (6 bases). The CDR3 contains 13 residues. V was cut by 10 bases and J by 7 bases, with 19 bases left in between. The germline gives CDR1 MRHNA, CDR2 SNTAGT. The CDR3 region has the DNA TGTGCCACCGAACGTAGGGGGGTAGGTGGCTACACCTTC. Amino acids: CATERRGVGGYTF.

The chain couples TRBV28 to TRBJ2-7; 8 bases are a match to TRBD2. The V segment lost 3 bases and the J segment 4 bases; nucleotides outside the gene matches: 5. The CDR3 extends over 14 amino acids. Germline-derived CDR1 and CDR2 are MDHEN and SYDVKM. CDR3 protein: CASSLTRGGYEQYF. CDR3 DNA sequence: TGTGCCAGCAGTTTGACACGGGGGGGTTACGAGCAGTACTTC. The variable domain in full, with the rest retrieved from reference TRBV28 and TRBJ2-7, is DVKVTQSSRYLVKRTGEKVFLECVQDMDHENMFWYRQDPGLGLRLIYFSYDVKMKEKGDIPEGYSVSREKKERFSLILESASTNQTSMYLCASSLTRGGYEQYFGPGTRLTVT.

This clone was detected ten times or more. The CDR3 loop is CALGQMNTEAFF. DNA for the CDR3: TGTGCACTGGGGCAGATGAACACTGAAGCTTTCTTT. V and J are TRBV28 and TRBJ1-1; a weak D match, TRBD1 (5 bases). This CDR3 contains 12 residues. Germline loops: CDR1 MDHEN, CDR2 SYDVKM.

CDR3 loop: CASSTSEEGASTEAFF. The CDR3 DNA follows: TGTGCCAGCAGCACCTCTGAGGAGGGGGCGAGCACTGAAGCTTTCTTT. This chain links TRBV7-8 with TRBJ1-1, with 7 bases identical to TRBD1. The CDR3 spans 16 residues. The V gene's germline CDR1 is SGHVS and CDR2 FQNEAQ. The V segment lost 5 bases and the J segment 4 bases; nucleotides outside the gene matches: 13.

This clone was seen a few times. V gene TRBV5-4 combines with J gene TRBJ2-2; 11 positions match TRBD2. V lost 5 bases and J lost 8; bases outside the gene matches: 8. Germline CDR1 SGHNT, CDR2 YYREEE (reference sequence). CDR3 length: 15 residues. CDR3 protein: CASRSGTSGYGELFF. In DNA form, the CDR3 reads TGTGCCAGCAGATCCGGGACTAGCGGTTATGGGGAGCTGTTTTTT.

The chain joins TRBV19 to TRBJ2-2; TRBD1 agrees at 7 bases. The CDR3 runs 15 residues. Germline V gene sequence: CDR1 LNHDA, CDR2 SQIVND (reference sequence). V lost 5 bases, J lost 4 bases, and 7 bases stayed unmatched. The CDR3 DNA sequence: TGTGCCAGTAGTGACAGGGTGCGAGGCACCGGGGAGCTGTTTTTT. Encoded protein: CASSDRVRGTGELFF.

This chain uses TRBV15 with TRBJ1-4, with unresolved D. V dropped 6 bases and J dropped 2 bases, with 13 bases sitting between them. Looked up from germline, CDR1 is LNHNV and CDR2 is YYDKDF (reference sequence). There are 15 residues in the CDR3. The CDR3 loop reads CATRLRARTNEKLFF. CDR3 nucleotide sequence: TGTGCCACCAGACTCCGGGCGCGGACTAATGAAAAACTGTTTTTT.

J is TRBJ2-1 and V is TRBV27; D is uncertain. This CDR3 spans 13 amino acids. Germline V lookup: CDR1 MNHEY, CDR2 SMNVEV (reference sequence). With 3 bases removed from V and 4 bases from J, the gap between germline ends came to 7 bases. The CDR3 DNA reads as TGTGCCAGCAGTTTTGTGGGTTACAATGAGCAGTTCTTC. Translation gives CASSFVGYNEQFF.

The chain uses TRBV19 and TRBJ1-5; TRBD1 matches at 9 bases. The CDR3 sequence is 18 residues long. From germline, CDR1 is LNHDA and CDR2 SQIVND (reference sequence). V lost 3 bases, J lost 4 bases, and 13 bases stayed unmatched. This CDR3 is CASSMRDRAGYRNQPQHF. The CDR3 DNA sequence: TGTGCCAGTAGTATGAGGGACAGGGCGGGCTATAGAAATCAGCCCCAGCATTTT.

This clone appeared a single time. The chain employs TRBV14 and TRBJ2-5, with 7 bases aligning to TRBD2. The assigned J gene may be wrong: the sequence end matches TRBJ2-7 better. The CDR3 loop spans 14 amino acids. The germline V gene encodes CDR1 SGHDN and CDR2 FVKESK. The CDR3 region has the DNA TGTGCCAGCAGCCAACTAGCGGAGGGGAACGAGCAGTACTTC. It codes for CASSQLAEGNEQYF.

The chain recombines TRBV4-2 with TRBJ2-1; D is ambiguous. This CDR3 contains 14 residues. Trimming removed 4 bases from V and 4 bases from J, with 11 bases in between. CDR1 is LGHNA and CDR2 is YNFKEQ in the germline V gene. CDR3 protein: CASSPPGPYNEQFF. The CDR3 nucleotides are TGTGCCAGCAGCCCGCCCGGGCCTTACAATGAGCAGTTCTTC.

The table lists this clone with a count of one. The V call is TRBV27, the J call TRBJ2-7; 11 bases fit TRBD2. Looked up from germline, CDR1 is MNHEY and CDR2 is SMNVEV (reference sequence). The CDR3 extends over 14 amino acids. The J segment lost 4 bases and the V segment lost 3 bases, leaving 2 bases of the junction unmatched. For the CDR3, the DNA is TGTGCCAGCAGTTTGGGGACTAGCGGTTACGAGCAGTACTTC. It translates to CASSLGTSGYEQYF.

At least ten counts were recorded for this clone. Within the sample, other DNA sequences also encode this same CDR3. J is TRBJ2-6 and V is TRBV10-3; D gene uncertain. V lost 0 bases, J lost 1 base, and 7 bases lay in between. The CDR3 totals 16 residues. CDR1 is ENHRY and CDR2 is SYGVKD in the germline V gene. DNA for the CDR3: TGTGCCATCAGTGAGTCGAATCCTTCTGGGGCCAACGTCCTGACTTTC. Residues: CAISESNPSGANVLTF.